What follows are 23 T cell receptor beta chains derived from one specimen sequenced in a study of T cells in Graves' hyperthyroidism and ophthalmopathy. Using RNA transcripts as the source, TCR beta CDR3 regions were amplified. TCR CDR3 regions were first amplified by RT-PCR with HTBI primers. TCRdb itself ran the multiplex PCR reads through MiXCR, one entry per CDR3 protein. The repertoire has more than 300,000 distinct CDR3 sequences, around 14% of them found once; the top ten carry approximately 11%. The specimen was blood. The receptors come from a woman aged 55-69 years with Graves' hyperthyroidism.

This rearrangement joins TRBV11-2 to TRBJ2-1; D possibly uses TRBD1 or TRBD2 (7 bases each). The DNA end favors TRBJ2-7, so the J call may be wrong. Germline V gene lookup returns CDR1 SGHAT and CDR2 FQNNGV. The CDR3 length is 15 residues. The CDR3 DNA reads TGTGCCAGCAGCTTAGGGGGAGGGGGCTACAATGAGCAGTACTTC. It codes for CASSLGGGGYNEQYF.

This chain joins TRBV5-4 and TRBJ1-4; 9 nucleotides line up with TRBD1. Germline V gene sequence: CDR1 SGHNT, CDR2 YYREEE (reference sequence). This CDR3 has 15 residues. V shed 3 bases, J shed 5 bases, and the junction held 5 bases outside the gene matches. The CDR3 protein is CASSYPGTGNEKLFF. CDR3 sequence (DNA): TGTGCCAGCAGCTACCCCGGGACAGGGAATGAAAAACTGTTTTTT.

Ten or more counts support this clonotype. The V gene is TRBV7-9, the J gene TRBJ2-3, with 9 bases aligning to TRBD1. The CDR3 length is 14 residues. V lost 5 bases to trimming and J lost 4 bases; unmatched junction nucleotides: 4. Germline V CDR1 and CDR2: SEHNR, FQNEAQ (reference sequence). CDR3 amino acids: CASSVGQGSDTQYF. In DNA, the CDR3 is TGTGCCAGCAGCGTAGGACAGGGGTCAGATACGCAGTATTTT. Variable domain in full (rest from reference TRBV7-9 and TRBJ2-3): DTGVSQNPRHKITKRGQNVTFRCDPISEHNRLYWYRQTLGQGPEFLTYFQNEAQLEKSRLLSDRFSAERPKGSFSTLEIQRTEQGDSAMYLCASSVGQGSDTQYFGPGTRLTVL.

This clonotype was counted between two and nine times. V usage is TRBV6-1 and J usage is TRBJ2-1; D is possibly TRBD2 (7 bases). The CDR3 covers 20 residues. Germline-derived CDR1 and CDR2 are MNHNS and SASEGT. The germline V and J ends were trimmed by 2 bases and 4 bases, with 27 bases remaining between them. The chain's CDR3 is CASSEKGEGAVILGYNEQFF. The CDR3 nucleotides read TGTGCCAGCAGTGAAAAGGGGGAGGGAGCCGTAATTTTAGGGTACAATGAGCAGTTCTTC.

This clonotype was seen ten or more times. This rearrangement joins TRBV7-9 to TRBJ2-7; D call uncertain. V shed 4 bases and J shed 3 bases, with 13 bases lying between them. CDR3 length: 14 amino acids. The germline gives CDR1 SEHNR, CDR2 FQNEAQ (reference sequence). The CDR3 DNA follows: TGTGCCAGCAGCTCTGACGGACCGTACTACGAGCAGTACTTC. Translation: CASSSDGPYYEQYF.

The sample holds many counts of this clonotype. The rearrangement uses TRBV30 and TRBJ2-7, with 9 positions matching TRBD2. With 1 base clipped from V and 4 bases from J, the junction kept 5 bases outside the gene matches. The germline gives CDR1 GTSNPN, CDR2 SVGIG (reference sequence). This CDR3 spans 14 amino acids. The CDR3 spells CAWSAGSGRYEQYF. In DNA, the CDR3 is TGTGCCTGGAGTGCTGGTAGCGGGAGATACGAGCAGTACTTC.

This clonotype occurred many times. The genes are TRBV5-1 and TRBJ2-7, with D uncertain. Per the germline V gene, CDR1 is SGHRS and CDR2 is YFSETQ. Trimming removed 0 bases at V and 5 bases at J, with 12 bases between. CDR3 size: 14 residues. CDR3 bases: TGCGCCAGCAGCTTGGTGGGTACGTACGACGAGCAGTACTTC. Protein sequence: CASSLVGTYDEQYF.

With respect to this clonotype: One junction end does not reproduce the germline sequence, and a read error may be involved. The chain uses TRBV3-1 and TRBJ2-7; D unresolved. The CDR3 runs to 11 residues. In germline, CDR1 is LGHDT, CDR2 YNNKEL (reference sequence). Here the CDR3 DNA reads TGTCCCAGCAGCCTTGTAGACGAGCAGTACTTC. Its translation is CPSSLVDEQYF.

In its sample, this clonotype was seen a few times. V usage is TRBV19 and J usage is TRBJ1-1; perhaps TRBD1 as D (6 bases). V was trimmed by 6 bases and J by 0 bases, leaving 14 bases between them. Germline CDR1 is LNHDA and CDR2 is SQIVND (reference sequence). There are 15 residues in the CDR3. This CDR3 is CASSIIQGVNTEAFF. The CDR3 region has the DNA TGTGCCAGTAGCATAATACAGGGTGTGAACACTGAAGCTTTCTTT.

The chain is built from TRBV5-6 and TRBJ2-5, with 8 positions matching TRBD1. This CDR3 has 17 amino acids. Germline values: CDR1 SGHDT, CDR2 YYEEEE. Trimming at V came to 4 bases and at J to 3 bases, leaving 14 bases not matched to a gene. The CDR3 reads CASSRDRSRGREETQYF. The CDR3 bases are TGTGCCAGCAGCCGGGACCGAAGCAGGGGGCGCGAAGAGACCCAGTACTTC.

This clonotype showed up many times. The rearrangement uses TRBV27 and TRBJ1-1; D is unclear. CDR1 is MNHEY and CDR2 is SMNVEV in the germline V gene (reference sequence). The CDR3 length is 14 residues. The V end was cut by 5 bases, the J end by 1 base, with 11 bases between. CDR3 loop: CASSIDGENTEAFF. The CDR3 DNA sequence: TGTGCCAGCAGTATCGATGGGGAGAACACTGAAGCTTTCTTT.

This clonotype occurred many times. The chain has TRBV9 and TRBJ1-5; no clear D. Germline assignment: CDR1 SGDLS and CDR2 YYNGEE. The CDR3 covers 13 residues. The ends were cut back, 0 bases at V and 7 bases at J, with 8 bases in the middle. CDR3 amino acids: CASSVGGSQPQHF. The CDR3 DNA sequence: TGTGCCAGCAGCGTAGGAGGGAGCCAGCCCCAGCATTTT.

This clonotype showed up many times. The chain recombines TRBV3-1 with TRBJ2-1, with D perhaps TRBD1 (5 bases). Germline values: CDR1 LGHDT, CDR2 YNNKEL (reference sequence). The V and J ends lost 2 bases and 10 bases respectively, with 15 bases between them. The CDR3 sequence is 14 residues long. This CDR3 is CASSQNWGRNEQFF. CDR3 coding DNA: TGTGCCAGCAGCCAAAACTGGGGCCGGAACGAGCAGTTCTTC.

This clonotype was picked up many times. The V call is TRBV6-1, the J call TRBJ2-5; D call uncertain. Per germline, CDR1 MNHNS and CDR2 SASEGT. The germline V and J ends were trimmed by 7 bases and 0 bases, with 18 bases remaining between them. The CDR3 length is 16 residues. CDR3 sequence reads: CASTSRLSGHQETQYF. The CDR3 DNA is TGTGCCAGCACCTCGAGGTTGTCAGGACACCAAGAGACCCAGTACTTC.

This clonotype was seen a handful of times. This chain joins TRBV7-2 and TRBJ2-5; 8 positions match TRBD2. The CDR3 sequence is 15 residues long. The V segment lost 6 bases and the J segment 7 bases; nucleotides outside the gene matches: 13. CDR1 is SGHTA, CDR2 FQGNSA, per germline. The DNA of the CDR3 is TGTGCCAGCAGGGCCGGGACTAGGGCTGGGGGGACCCAGTACTTC. Residues: CASRAGTRAGGTQYF. The full variable domain, rest sourced from reference TRBV7-2 and TRBJ2-5, is GAGVSQSPSNKVTEKGKDVELRCDPISGHTALYWYRQSLGQGLEFLIYFQGNSAPDKSGLPSDRFSAERTGGSVSTLTIQRTQQEDSAVYLCASRAGTRAGGTQYFGPGTRLLVL.

At least ten counts were recorded for this clonotype. The V gene is TRBV5-6, the J gene TRBJ1-1; D is unresolved. Trimming left V 1 base short and J 8 bases short, with 12 bases between. Germline V gene lookup returns CDR1 SGHDT and CDR2 YYEEEE. The length of the CDR3 is 13 residues. DNA of the CDR3: TGTGCCAGCAGCTTGACCTCCTGGCTGGAAGCTTTCTTT. Encoded protein: CASSLTSWLEAFF.

This clonotype was seen a handful of times. V is TRBV5-1 and J is TRBJ2-1; D assignment may be TRBD1 or TRBD2 (5 bases each). Germline loops: CDR1 SGHRS, CDR2 YFSETQ. This CDR3 has 20 amino acids. V lost 3 bases to trimming and J lost 0 bases, with 25 bases between them. The CDR3 loop is CASSSPGPPRGLSSYNEQFF. CDR3 in DNA: TGCGCCAGCAGCTCCCCGGGACCTCCCCGGGGCCTCAGCTCCTACAATGAGCAGTTCTTC. Supplemented by reference TRBV5-1 and TRBJ2-1, the full variable domain reads KAGVTQTPRYLIKTRGQQVTLSCSPISGHRSVSWYQQTPGQGLQFLFEYFSETQRNKGNFPGRFSGRQFSNSRSEMNVSTLELGDSALYLCASSSPGPPRGLSSYNEQFFGPGTRLTVL.

The chain has TRBV10-2 and TRBJ2-5; D uncertain. CDR1 is WSHSY, CDR2 SAAADI, per germline. The CDR3 spans 12 residues. V lost 3 bases and J lost 5, with 7 bases in between. DNA of the CDR3: TGCGCCAGCAGTGACAGAGCGGAGACCCAGTACTTC. It is translated as CASSDRAETQYF.

The gene calls are TRBV20-1 and TRBJ2-1, with 10 bases fitting TRBD2. Germline CDR1 reads DFQATT; CDR2 reads SNEGSKA (reference sequence). CDR3 size: 22 residues. Trimming at V came to 6 bases and at J to 1 base, leaving 27 bases not matched to a gene. CDR3 protein: CSAPHWGSPGRSSGSSYNEQFF. In nucleotides, the CDR3 is TGCAGTGCCCCACATTGGGGGTCCCCAGGGCGGTCTAGCGGGAGTTCCTACAATGAGCAGTTCTTC.

This clonotype showed up just a few times. This may arise from a read error, as a much more abundant clone is one base away. This chain joins TRBV29-1 and TRBJ2-7; D not certain. Germline-derived CDR1 and CDR2 are SQVTM and ANQGSEA. The CDR3 is 12 residues long. Trimming pared 0 bases from V and 7 bases from J, leaving 10 bases between. The CDR3 here is CSVEDLTKEQYF. In DNA, the CDR3 is TGCAGCGTTGAAGATCTGACGAAAGAGCAGTACTTC.

This clonotype came up many times. This chain uses TRBV18 with TRBJ1-2, with D tentatively TRBD1 (5 bases). Trimming left V 1 base short and J 6 bases short, with 15 bases between. This CDR3 contains 15 residues. Germline loops: CDR1 KGHSH, CDR2 LQKENI. This CDR3 reads CASSPRFTDTNGYTF. CDR3 in DNA: TGTGCCAGCTCACCACGATTTACGGACACCAATGGCTACACCTTC.

This clonotype was observed a few times. This may arise from a read error, as a much more abundant clone is one base away. The chain has TRBV3-1 and TRBJ2-3; 11 positions match TRBD2. With 1 base clipped from V and 3 bases from J, the junction kept 6 bases outside the gene matches. The germline V gene has CDR1 LGHDT and CDR2 YNNKEL (reference sequence). The length of the CDR3 is 17 residues. The CDR3 spells CASSQGSTSGNTDTQYF. CDR3 DNA sequence: TGTGCCAGCAGCCAAGGTTCGACTAGCGGGAATACAGATACGCAGTATTTT.

Notes on this clonotype: The junction differs from germline at one of its ends, possibly a read error. This chain joins TRBV5-1 and TRBJ1-1; no reliable D call. Germline V gene data show CDR1 as SGHRS and CDR2 as YFSETQ. CDR3 length equals 13 residues. The CDR3 protein is CASSLRENAEAFF. CDR3 DNA: TGCGCCAGCAGCTTGCGGGAGAACGCTGAAGCTTTCTTT.